This TCR beta chain is from a study of CD8+ T cells in alopecia areata. This clone was recorded once. Treatment of the sample: oral pan-JAK inhibitor, 5-10 mg twice daily. Obtained from alopecia areata patients were lesional scalp punch biopsies along with peripheral blood. RNA, once extracted, was reverse transcribed into cDNA for use as the sequencing template. The method was immunoSEQ multiplex PCR; TCRdb's version includes in-frame clones alone and lacks a portion of them. The table records 150,000 to 250,000 clones, over 45% of them present only once. The CDR3 has 17 amino acids. After removal of 1 base from V and 4 bases from J, the junction contained 10 bases not matched to a gene. Germline V CDR1 and CDR2: SGDLS, YYNGEE.

This receptor was identified in a human donor with alopecia areata. Sequenced material: CD4+ T cells sorted from blood, taken at week 24, from a patient treated with tofacitinib. The chain is built from TRBV9 and TRBJ2-1, with TRBD2 matching 8 bases. The CDR3: CASSVTGGGGTYNEQFF. The CDR3 DNA follows: TGTGCCAGCAGCGTAACAGGTGGCGGGGGGACGTACAATGAGCAGTTCTTC.